This T cell receptor (beta chain) was captured by sequencing in a study of blood T cell repertoires in COVID-19 (dated by TCRdb to 2020 to 2021). At the level of the whole study: Samples from collaborators originated in the United States, Italy and Spain and spanned both the acute and convalescent phases of COVID-19. The material from the prospective study consisted of cDNA or gDNA derived from T cells, B-cell-depleted T cells, or PBMCs. Deeply sampled blood TCRbeta repertoires from subjects exposed to, actively infected with, or recovered from COVID-19 were included in the dataset. The repertoires were released in a freely available public database intended as a resource for research on the immune response to SARS-CoV-2. The samples were drawn from the first 160 participants of the ongoing ImmuneRACE study and from roughly 1,300 subjects provided by 6 global collaborators. Sample metadata almost always included a de-identified subject ID, COVID-19 status, age in years and sex. Where available, HLA class I and class II types were taken from metadata supplied by the sample provider and were not determined by assay-based typing. The full study reports these points: The amount of clinical and demographic metadata varied by source and participant and was provided uncurated.

The collaborating institutions used their own protocols to collect whole blood in K2EDTA tubes. For TCRbeta analysis, collaborators shipped samples as frozen whole blood, isolated PBMCs, or DNA extracted from either of those sample types. In regard to this clone: Its antigen remains unidentified. No qualities accompany the bases; no much larger clone lies one base away.

V was cut back by 5 bases and J by 1 base, leaving a gap of 13 bases between them. Including cysteine and phenylalanine, the CDR3 has 15 amino acids. Of the read, only the CDR3 DNA is kept; its 45 bases are in frame from base 1. The germline V gene specifies WSHSY as CDR1 and SAAADI as CDR2. The immunoSEQ Assay, a bias-controlled multiplex PCR, was used to amplify TCRbeta CDR3 regions from genomic DNA. Regarding the original processing steps: The number of nucleated cells in each sample was estimated from the amplification of reference gene primers within the assay. Sequence reads were collapsed and filtered to measure the absolute abundance of every unique TCRbeta CDR3 rearrangement. For each sample, productive Simpson clonality was calculated by taking the square root of Simpson's diversity index across productive rearrangements. The source is immuneACCESS, and TCRdb retained only in-frame sequences with V and J called. Part of the clones is not carried over; for the studies checked, unresolved V genes explain less than half of this, and the remainder is unexplained. V and J calls and clone size come straight from that table; D and trimming were deduced from the DNA. A total of roughly 68,000 clones appear in this sample, about 91% of them only once. Of the sample, 5.5% to 7% falls within the top ten clones.

The clonotype was recovered from a woman in her sixties or seventies with acute or convalescent COVID-19. The sequence links TRBV10-2 to TRBJ2-3; TRBD1 could be the D gene, as 6 bases match. What was sequenced was peripheral blood. The CDR3 reads as follows: CASSPKTGGTDTQYF. In nucleotides, the sequence is TGCGCCAGCAGTCCGAAGACAGGAGGCACAGATACGCAGTATTTT.